Reported below is one TCR beta chain. TCRdb's copy holds only in-frame clones and misses some; the assay was immunoSEQ multiplex PCR. The profile shows 190,000 or so clones, approximately 87% of them singletons. J lost 3 bases, V lost 5 bases, and 10 bases had no gene match. The germline gives CDR1 MNHEY, CDR2 SMNVEV (reference sequence). CDR3 length: 17 amino acids. These data come from a study of blood T cell repertoires in COVID-19. Study in general: Material from acute and convalescent COVID-19 was sourced from the United States, Italy and Spain.

Sequencing was performed on peripheral blood. This TCR derives from a man between 60 and 70 years old who had recovered from COVID-19. The chain recombines TRBV27 with TRBJ2-6; TRBD2 aligns across 7 bases. CDR3 protein: CASSPGGLAVGANVLTF. The CDR3 DNA reads as TGTGCCAGCAGTCCCGGGGGGTTGGCGGTTGGGGCCAACGTCCTGACTTTC.